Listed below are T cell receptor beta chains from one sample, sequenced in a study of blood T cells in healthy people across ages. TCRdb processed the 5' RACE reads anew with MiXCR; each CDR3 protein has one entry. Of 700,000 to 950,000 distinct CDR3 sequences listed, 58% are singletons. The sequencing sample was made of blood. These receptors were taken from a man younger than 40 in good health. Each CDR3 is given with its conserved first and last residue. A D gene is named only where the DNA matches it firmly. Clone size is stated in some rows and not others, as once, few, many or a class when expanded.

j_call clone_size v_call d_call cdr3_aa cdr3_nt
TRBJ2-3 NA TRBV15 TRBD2 CATRQRGGTDTQYF TGTGCCACCAGGCAACGGGGGGGCACAGATACGCAGTATTTT
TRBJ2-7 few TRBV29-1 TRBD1 CSVAPGTGSYEQYF TGCAGCGTTGCTCCGGGGACAGGGTCCTACGAGCAGTACTTC
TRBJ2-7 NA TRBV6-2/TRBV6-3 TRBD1 CASSYTRIRDRTYEQYF TGTGCCAGCAGTTACACGCGAATCCGGGACAGGACCTACGAGCAGTACTTC
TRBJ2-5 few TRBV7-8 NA CASSLTEVLSETQYF TGTGCCAGCAGCCTCACAGAGGTCCTATCGGAGACCCAGTACTTC
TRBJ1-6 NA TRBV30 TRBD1 CAWIIQGADSPLHF TGTGCCTGGATAATACAGGGGGCTGATTCACCCCTCCACTTT
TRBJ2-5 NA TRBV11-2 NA CASSFHGTQYF TGTGCCAGCAGCTTTCACGGGACCCAGTACTTC
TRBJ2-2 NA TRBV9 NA CASSQGSAGELFF TGTGCCAGCAGTCAGGGAAGTGCAGGGGAGCTGTTTTTT
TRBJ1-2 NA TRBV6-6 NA CASSSGRVLGGYGYTF TGTGCCAGCAGTTCGGGTCGGGTGCTAGGCGGCTATGGCTACACCTTC
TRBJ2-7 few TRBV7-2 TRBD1 CASSLKGRGHEQYF TGTGCCAGCAGCTTAAAGGGCAGGGGGCACGAGCAGTACTTC
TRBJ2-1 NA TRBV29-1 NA CSVASQGAAYNEQFF TGCAGCGTTGCAAGTCAGGGAGCTGCGTACAATGAGCAGTTCTTC
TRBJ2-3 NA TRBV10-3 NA CAIYQGPSPWGTDTQYF TGTGCCATCTACCAAGGGCCCTCCCCTTGGGGCACAGATACGCAGTATTTT
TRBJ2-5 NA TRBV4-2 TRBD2 CASSSSNTGTSGLYF TGTGCCAGCAGCTCCTCCAACACCGGGACTAGCGGGCTGTACTTC
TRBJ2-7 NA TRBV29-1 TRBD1 CSALAGGGQGAYEQYF TGCAGCGCCTTAGCTGGGGGGGGACAGGGGGCCTACGAGCAGTACTTC
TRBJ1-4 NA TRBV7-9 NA CASSSLAGSNEKLFF TGTGCCAGCAGCTCCCTCGCAGGGAGTAATGAAAAACTGTTTTTT
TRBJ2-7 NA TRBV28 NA CASGPTVDSYEQYF TGTGCCAGCGGCCCCACCGTGGACTCCTACGAGCAGTACTTC
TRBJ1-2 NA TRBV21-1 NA CASDRGDGYTF TGTGCCAGCGACCGAGGGGATGGCTACACCTTC
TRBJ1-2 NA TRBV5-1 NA CASSLVGTGSYTF TGCGCCAGCAGCTTGGTGGGCACCGGGAGCTACACCTTC
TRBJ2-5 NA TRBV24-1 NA CATSDPNSKETQYF TGTGCCACCAGTGATCCAAACTCTAAAGAGACCCAGTACTTC
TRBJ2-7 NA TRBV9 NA CASSVAGDGKGGQYF TGTGCCAGCAGCGTAGCGGGAGACGGTAAGGGCGGGCAGTACTTC
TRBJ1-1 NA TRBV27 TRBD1 CASSSRGGWAEAFF TGTGCCAGCAGTTCCAGGGGGGGGTGGGCTGAAGCTTTCTTT
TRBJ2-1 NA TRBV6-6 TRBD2 CASSLAGGSSEQFF TGTGCCAGCAGCCTAGCGGGGGGTTCAAGTGAGCAGTTCTTC
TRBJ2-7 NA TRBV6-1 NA CASSVGLSYVQYF TGTGCCAGCAGTGTGGGGCTCTCCTACGTGCAGTACTTC
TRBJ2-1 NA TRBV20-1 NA CSAPGLPSSSYNEQFF TGCAGTGCGCCGGGACTCCCAAGCAGCTCCTACAATGAGCAGTTCTTC